The rows below give T cell receptor beta chains drawn from one sample of a study of human T cells and chemical hapten exposure. One entry per CDR3 protein results from TCRdb running MiXCR on the RACE reads. The sample lists approximately 340,000 distinct CDR3 sequences; roughly 6.9% were seen once. This material consisted of whole blood, taken in connection with sensitization to the hapten diphenylcyclopropenone (DPC). The source of these receptors is a woman aged 18-29 years with alopecia areata. Some clones in this sample may be carry-over from other donors' samples. Each CDR3 is given without its conserved first and last residue. Each record gives: CDR3 protein, J gene, V gene.

CDR3aa: SAPRQPDKAPSNQPQH
j_gene: TRBJ1-5
v_gene: TRBV29-1

CDR3aa: ASSPRRTGGYENGYT
j_gene: TRBJ1-2
v_gene: TRBV7-9

CDR3aa: ASRVNNEQF
j_gene: TRBJ2-1
v_gene: TRBV6-2/TRBV6-3

CDR3aa: SATFPGLLSDEQF
j_gene: TRBJ2-1
v_gene: TRBV20-1

CDR3aa: SAQGATEAF
j_gene: TRBJ1-1
v_gene: TRBV20-1

CDR3aa: ASSWTTPRGGPN
j_gene: TRBJ2-5
v_gene: TRBV5-8

CDR3aa: ASSQGLAGADTQY
j_gene: TRBJ2-3
v_gene: TRBV4-3

CDR3aa: ASSQEDPPVSYEQY
j_gene: TRBJ2-7
v_gene: TRBV4-2

CDR3aa: SARDSRWSYEQY
j_gene: TRBJ2-7
v_gene: TRBV20-1

CDR3aa: ASSVDGNTEAF
j_gene: TRBJ1-1
v_gene: TRBV9

CDR3aa: STGEGGDTQY
j_gene: TRBJ2-3
v_gene: TRBV29-1

CDR3aa: ASSQVGGRESQY
j_gene: TRBJ2-5
v_gene: TRBV3-1

CDR3aa: ASSPSPTSGDQETQY
j_gene: TRBJ2-5
v_gene: TRBV4-2

CDR3aa: ASSPESGIPRTQY
j_gene: TRBJ2-5
v_gene: TRBV5-1

CDR3aa: SARPNRGPEAF
j_gene: TRBJ1-1
v_gene: TRBV20-1

CDR3aa: ASSFRSPDRGETLY
j_gene: TRBJ2-5
v_gene: TRBV27

CDR3aa: ASSPRQTFNNEQF
j_gene: TRBJ2-1
v_gene: TRBV6-2/TRBV6-3

CDR3aa: ASNSINQPQH
j_gene: TRBJ1-5
v_gene: TRBV12-3/TRBV12-4

CDR3aa: SAFVGGRNYNEQF
j_gene: TRBJ2-1
v_gene: TRBV20-1

CDR3aa: ASSITGMETQY
j_gene: TRBJ2-5
v_gene: TRBV19

CDR3aa: ASSGSGRGADTQY
j_gene: TRBJ2-3
v_gene: TRBV10-2

CDR3aa: ASSFDWMNTEAF
j_gene: TRBJ1-1
v_gene: TRBV27

CDR3aa: SVIGQTDNEQF
j_gene: TRBJ2-1
v_gene: TRBV29-1

CDR3aa: ATRRNPTGELF
j_gene: TRBJ2-2
v_gene: TRBV7-2

CDR3aa: ASSLFQGGQPQH
j_gene: TRBJ1-5
v_gene: TRBV28

CDR3aa: ASSYKRGTGGNEQF
j_gene: TRBJ2-1
v_gene: TRBV6-6

CDR3aa: ASSSMQGLMNTEAF
j_gene: TRBJ1-1
v_gene: TRBV27

CDR3aa: ASSRDNQHGEAF
j_gene: TRBJ1-1
v_gene: TRBV12-3/TRBV12-4

CDR3aa: ASSQDRMYQETQY
j_gene: TRBJ2-5
v_gene: TRBV14

CDR3aa: SARDGGRASYEQY
j_gene: TRBJ2-7
v_gene: TRBV20-1

CDR3aa: AALRDGSDTQY
j_gene: TRBJ2-3
v_gene: TRBV12-3/TRBV12-4